A selection of T cell receptor beta chains follows, all from one sample in a study of early T cells in non-severe SARS-CoV-2 infection. TCRdb reprocessed the 5' RACE reads via MiXCR and lists one record per CDR3 protein. The sample has about 100,000 distinct CDR3 sequences; over 10% are singletons. Sequenced sample: whole blood. The receptor source for this set is an adult who was a healthcare worker with PCR-confirmed SARS-CoV-2 infection or an uninfected control (not recorded which). The CDR3 runs from the conserved cysteine through the conserved F or W. Fields, in order: clone size, D gene, V gene, J gene, CDR3 DNA, CDR3 protein. A D gene is named only where the DNA matches it firmly. Clone size is given for some rows only: seen once, a few or many times, or a class if the clone is expanded.

>once|NA|TRBV6-4|TRBJ1-1
TGTGCCAGCTCTCAAGGGGGTCAAGCTTTCTTT
CASSQGGQAFF
>few|TRBD1|TRBV12-3/TRBV12-4|TRBJ2-5
TGTGCCAGCAGTCTAAACAGGGGAGCGGAGACCCAGTACTTC
CASSLNRGAETQYF
>few|NA|TRBV20-1|TRBJ1-2
TGCAGTGCTAGAGAGAACAGTGGCTACACCTTC
CSARENSGYTF
>many|NA|TRBV7-6|TRBJ2-1
TGTGCCAGCAGCTTAGAGGGATTCTACAATGAGCAGTTCTTC
CASSLEGFYNEQFF
>NA|NA|TRBV29-1|TRBJ2-6
TGCAGCGTGGTACAGGGAAGACCTGGGGCCAACGTCCTGACTTTC
CSVVQGRPGANVLTF
>few|TRBD1|TRBV5-1|TRBJ1-6
TGCGCCAGCAGTCTGACAGGGTTAGATTCACCCCTCCACTTT
CASSLTGLDSPLHF
>NA|NA|TRBV7-2|TRBJ2-5
TGTGCCAGCAGCTTGGGGCTCCTCCAAGAGACCCAGTACTTC
CASSLGLLQETQYF
>NA|NA|TRBV10-3|TRBJ2-1
TGTGCCATCAGTGTTGACCGGGTCCTTACCTACAATGAGCAGTTCTTC
CAISVDRVLTYNEQFF
>many|NA|TRBV3-1|TRBJ2-7
TGTGCCAGCAGCCATTCCGGGACACATACCTCCTACGAGCAGTACTTC
CASSHSGTHTSYEQYF
>many|NA|TRBV21-1|TRBJ1-2
TGTGCCAGCAGCACTCAGAGATACCTCTACACCTTC
CASSTQRYLYTF
>NA|NA|TRBV4-3|TRBJ1-2
TGCGCCAGCAGCCAAGCCGCCATTGATCCTAACTATGGCTACACCTTC
CASSQAAIDPNYGYTF
>many|NA|TRBV14|TRBJ2-5
TGTGCCAGCAGCCTCGTGGAAGAGACCCAGTACTTC
CASSLVEETQYF
>many|NA|TRBV3-2|TRBJ2-4
TGTGCCAGCAGCCATGGACTAGAAAACATTCAGTACTTC
CASSHGLENIQYF
>few|NA|TRBV28|TRBJ1-1
NA
CASSSWGTGAIFF
>many|NA|TRBV6-5|TRBJ2-3
TGTGCCAGCAGTTACTCGGGGGCGGACACAGATACGCAGTATTTT
CASSYSGADTDTQYF
>many|NA|TRBV5-1|TRBJ2-5
TGCGCCAGCAGTCCGGACTGGGAGACCCAGTACTTC
CASSPDWETQYF
>many|TRBD1|TRBV3-1|TRBJ2-5
TGTGCCAGCAGCCAAAAATCAAGGGGGCCGAACCAAGAGACCCAGTACTTC
CASSQKSRGPNQETQYF
>NA|TRBD2|TRBV28|TRBJ2-7
TGTGCCAGCAGCTCCAGAGTAGCGGGGGACCACGAGCAGTACTTC
CASSSRVAGDHEQYF
>many|NA|TRBV15|TRBJ2-1
TGTGCCACCAGCAGAGCGGGGCTCTCCTACAATGAGCAGTTCTTC
CATSRAGLSYNEQFF